These 15 T cell receptor beta chains were all obtained from the same sample, sequenced in a study of blood T cell repertoires in COVID-19. The repertoire was sequenced with immunoSEQ multiplex PCR; TCRdb's copy has only in-frame clones and lacks some. Here the sample spans under 250,000 clones, approximately 86% being singletons. The specimen was peripheral blood. These receptor sequences come from a human donor in a cohort sampled during active COVID-19.

The chain uses TRBV4-1 and TRBJ2-6; 11 bases agree with TRBD1. CDR1 MGHRA and CDR2 YSYEKL come from the germline V gene. The V gene end was trimmed by 4 bases and the J gene end by 1 base; junction bases not matched to a gene: 6. CDR3 size: 18 residues. This chain's CDR3 is CASSLAGQGESGANVLTF. The DNA for the CDR3 is TGCGCCAGCAGCCTCGCGGGACAGGGGGAATCTGGGGCCAACGTCCTGACTTTC.

V is TRBV4-1 and J is TRBJ2-2; D perhaps matches TRBD2 (6 bases). The V end lost 1 base, the J end lost 1 base, and 7 bases lay between the germline ends. In germline, CDR1 is MGHRA, CDR2 YSYEKL. The CDR3 spans 15 residues. CDR3 in amino acids: CASSQGRGNTGELFF. For the CDR3, the DNA is TGCGCCAGCAGCCAAGGGAGGGGGAACACCGGGGAGCTGTTTTTT.

The chain is built from TRBV29-1 and TRBJ1-1; 11 nucleotides align to TRBD1. The CDR3 has 13 residues. Unmatched junction bases numbered 6, after V lost 7 bases and J lost 5 bases. The V gene's germline CDR1 is SQVTM and CDR2 ANQGSEA. As DNA, the CDR3 is TGCAGCGCGGACCGGGACAGGGGGACTGAAGCTTTCTTT. Amino acids: CSADRDRGTEAFF. The complete variable domain, with remaining parts taken from reference TRBV29-1 and TRBJ1-1, reads SAVISQKPSRDICQRGTSLTIQCQVDSQVTMMFWYRQQPGQSLTLIATANQGSEATYESGFVIDKFPISRPNLTFSTLTVSNMSPEDSSIYLCSADRDRGTEAFFGQGTRLTVV.

This chain uses TRBV5-1 with TRBJ1-1; D is unclear. The germline gives CDR1 SGHRS, CDR2 YFSETQ. This CDR3 is 16 amino acids long. Trimming removed 1 base at V and 2 bases at J, with 15 bases between. CDR3: CASSLRPDGSNTEAFF. The CDR3 DNA is TGCGCCAGCAGCTTGAGACCGGACGGGAGCAACACTGAAGCTTTCTTT.

This clone occurred a few times. V and J are TRBV27 and TRBJ2-7, with D perhaps TRBD2 (6 bases). Trimming stripped 9 bases from V and 0 bases from J, with 15 bases between. The CDR3 is 14 amino acids. Germline-derived CDR1 and CDR2 are MNHEY and SMNVEV (reference sequence). CDR3 DNA: TGTGCCAGTGGGAGGACCGCTAGCTCCTACGAGCAGTACTTC. Translated, it gives CASGRTASSYEQYF.

The rearrangement uses TRBV28 and TRBJ1-1, with 11 bases fitting TRBD1. Germline CDR1 is MDHEN and CDR2 is SYDVKM. The CDR3 has 16 amino acids. V shed 5 bases, J shed 5 bases, and the junction held 10 bases outside the gene matches. The CDR3 reads CASSTPGQGVRTEAFF. The CDR3 coding sequence is TGTGCCAGCAGTACACCGGGACAGGGGGTTAGGACTGAAGCTTTCTTT.

This clone has just a few counts. This chain joins TRBV5-8 and TRBJ2-7; D is possibly TRBD2 (7 bases). CDR1 is SGHTS, CDR2 YDEGEE, per germline. Trimming took 0 bases from V and 3 from J, leaving 13 bases between them. CDR3 length equals 15 residues. The CDR3 nucleotides read TGTGCCAGCAGCTTGGCGGGGGGCGGAGGCTACGAGCAGTACTTC. This sequence encodes CASSLAGGGGYEQYF.

The V gene is TRBV28, the J gene TRBJ1-5; 8 nucleotides line up with TRBD1. The CDR3 is 15 amino acids. Per the germline V gene, CDR1 is MDHEN and CDR2 is SYDVKM. V gave up 6 bases and J gave up 4 bases; unmatched junction bases: 8. The CDR3 DNA reads as TGTGCCAGCAGCCAAGACAGGGGAGGTAATCAGCCCCAGCATTTT. It translates to CASSQDRGGNQPQHF.

This chain links TRBV13 with TRBJ2-3, with TRBD2 matching 8 bases. The germline gives CDR1 PRHDT, CDR2 FYEKMQ (reference sequence). Trimming took 3 bases from V and 3 from J; bases not matched to a gene: 5. This CDR3 has 15 residues. This chain's CDR3 is CASSLRGAGTDTQYF. CDR3 bases: TGTGCCAGCAGCTTGCGGGGGGCTGGGACAGATACGCAGTATTTT.

This chain links TRBV5-4 with TRBJ2-5, with unresolved D. The CDR3 is 13 residues long. V was trimmed by 2 bases and J by 2 bases, leaving 7 bases between them. CDR1 is SGHNT, CDR2 YYREEE, per germline (reference sequence). In nucleotides, the CDR3 is TGTGCCAGCAGCTTAAGACTTCAAGAGACCCAGTACTTC. It is translated as CASSLRLQETQYF.

The genes are TRBV7-2 and TRBJ2-1, with 13 positions matching TRBD2. Looked up from germline, CDR1 is SGHTA and CDR2 is FQGNSA. Trimming at V came to 5 bases and at J to 3 bases, leaving 4 bases not matched to a gene. The CDR3 loop spans 16 amino acids. The CDR3 is CASSPLAGGYYNEQFF. The CDR3 DNA reads as TGTGCCAGCAGCCCACTAGCGGGGGGGTACTACAATGAGCAGTTCTTC.

This clone was detected a few times. The genes are TRBV19 and TRBJ2-2; the D gene is possibly TRBD1 (6 bases). Trimming took off 6 bases at V and 0 bases at J, with 11 bases between the two ends. The CDR3 length is 15 residues. The V gene's germline CDR1 is LNHDA and CDR2 SQIVND (reference sequence). The CDR3 protein is CASRTGNANTGELFF. CDR3 in DNA: TGTGCCAGTAGGACAGGTAACGCGAACACCGGGGAGCTGTTTTTT.

The genes are TRBV5-1 and TRBJ2-5, with 10 nucleotides matching TRBD2. V lost 0 bases, J lost 4 bases, and 3 bases stayed unmatched. The CDR3 sequence is 15 residues long. Germline-derived CDR1 and CDR2 are SGHRS and YFSETQ. The CDR3, as DNA: TGCGCCAGCAGCTTGGCCCCTAGCGGGAGAGAGACCCAGTACTTC. It codes for CASSLAPSGRETQYF.

This chain joins TRBV9 and TRBJ2-3, with D possibly being TRBD2 (6 bases). The V gene lost 0 bases and the J gene lost 1 base, with 9 bases spanning the gap. Germline CDR1 reads SGDLS; CDR2 reads YYNGEE. CDR3 length: 15 amino acids. In DNA form, the CDR3 reads TGTGCCAGCAGCGTAGCGGGGGTGGGCACAGATACGCAGTATTTT. Translation: CASSVAGVGTDTQYF.

The V call is TRBV7-3, the J call TRBJ2-5; TRBD2 aligns across 8 bases. This CDR3 spans 13 amino acids. J lost 5 bases, V lost 5 bases, and 4 bases had no gene match. CDR1 and CDR2 from the germline V gene are SGHTA and FQGTGA. The CDR3 protein is CASSPGLAETQYF. DNA of the CDR3: TGTGCCAGCAGCCCAGGACTAGCCGAGACCCAGTACTTC.